The rows below give T cell receptor beta chains drawn from one sample of a study of glioma-infiltrating T cells after dendritic cell vaccination. Assay: immunoSEQ multiplex PCR; the TCRdb copy retains only in-frame clones and omits some. The profile shows around 100,000 clones, approximately 80% of them singletons. The material was blood, obtained before dendritic cell vaccination. Receptors were obtained from a human donor with glioblastoma. Both conserved end residues are part of each CDR3. The D gene is left open where the match is weak. Only part of the rows carry a size: once, few, many, or a class if the clone is expanded.

TRBD2,-,TRBJ2-2,TRBV30,16,TGTGCCTGGAGTCCTATAGCGGGGGTGAACACCGGGGAGCTGTTTTTT,CAWSPIAGVNTGELFF
TRBD2,once,TRBJ2-5,TRBV7-2,19,TGTGCCAGCAGCTACCCCTCAGCGGGGGGTTTGCAAAACCAAGAGACCCAGTACTTC,CASSYPSAGGLQNQETQYF
TRBD2,-,TRBJ2-3,TRBV4-3,17,TGCGCCAGCAGCCAAGATTCCAGCCTAGCGGGCACAGATACGCAGTATTTT,CASSQDSSLAGTDTQYF
-,-,TRBJ1-1,TRBV4-1,16,TGCGCCAGCAGCCAAGGAAGGGGGGGGTGGAACACTGAAGCTTTCTTT,CASSQGRGGWNTEAFF
-,-,TRBJ2-7,TRBV5-6,13,TGTGCCAGCAGCTTCCAGGAATTATACGAGCAGTACTTC,CASSFQELYEQYF
-,-,TRBJ1-2,TRBV13,11,TGTGCCAGCAGCCTACACTATGGCTACACCTTC,CASSLHYGYTF
-,-,TRBJ2-3,TRBV5-1,15,TGCGCCAGCAGCTTTAAGCTAGCGAGCACAGATACGCAGTATTTT,CASSFKLASTDTQYF
-,-,TRBJ2-7,TRBV7-3,14,TGTGCCAGCAGCTTTCGTCTGTCCTCCTACGAGCAGTACTTC,CASSFRLSSYEQYF
TRBD2,-,TRBJ2-2,TRBV4-3,16,TGCGCCAGCAGCCAAGAAGGCGGGGGGCACACCGGGGAGCTGTTTTTT,CASSQEGGGHTGELFF
-,-,TRBJ1-2,TRBV30,10,TGTGCCTGGTTCGGGGTAAGCTACACCTTC,CAWFGVSYTF
TRBD1,-,TRBJ1-2,TRBV10-2,15,TGCGCCAGCAGTGGGAAAAGGACAGGGGACTATGGCTACACCTTC,CASSGKRTGDYGYTF
-,-,TRBJ1-6,TRBV27,16,TGTGCCAGCAGTTCCACGGGCAGGGAAAAGGATTCACCCCTCCACTTT,CASSSTGREKDSPLHF
TRBD1,few,TRBJ1-2,TRBV25-1,15,TGTGCCAGCAGTCCCATTTTACAGGGGAACTATGGCTACACCTTC,CASSPILQGNYGYTF
-,-,TRBJ1-2,TRBV6-5,13,TGTGCCAGCAGTCAAACAGGGTCGGTTGGCTACACCTTC,CASSQTGSVGYTF
TRBD2,-,TRBJ2-3,TRBV5-1,17,TGCGCCAGCAGCTTGGATGGACTAGCGGGGCTTGGGGATACGCAGTATTTT,CASSLDGLAGLGDTQYF
-,-,TRBJ2-1,TRBV4-2,14,TGTGCCAGCAGCCAAGATTCGTCCGGGGGGCGCCGATTCTTC,CASSQDSSGGRRFF
-,-,TRBJ1-2,TRBV5-1,13,TGCGCCTCCCAGAAAGGGGAAAACTATGGCTACACCTTC,CASQKGENYGYTF
TRBD2,-,TRBJ2-7,TRBV5-1,16,TGCGCCAGCAGCTCGGGACTAGCGGGGGGAGATTACGAGCAGTACTTC,CASSSGLAGGDYEQYF
-,-,TRBJ2-1,TRBV19,13,TGTGCCAGTAGTAGCAGGGAATACAATGAGCAGTTCTTC,CASSSREYNEQFF
-,-,TRBJ2-3,TRBV27,15,TGTGCCAGCAGTTTATCGAGCGGGCTCACAGATACGCAGTATTTT,CASSLSSGLTDTQYF
-,-,TRBJ1-6,TRBV4-3,16,TGCGCCAGCAGCCAGTCGATAGGGAGAGCGGATTCACCCCTCCACTTT,CASSQSIGRADSPLHF
-,-,TRBJ2-7,TRBV11-1,13,TGTGCCAGCAGCTTAGCCCTACGCTACGAGCAGTACTTC,CASSLALRYEQYF
-,-,TRBJ2-7,TRBV2,12,TGTGCCAGCAGGACTAGGGTGGGCGAGCAGTACTTC,CASRTRVGEQYF
-,-,TRBJ1-1,TRBV30,14,TGTGCCTGGAGTGTTCGCAGGGAAGGGACTGAAGCTTTCTTT,CAWSVRREGTEAFF
-,many,TRBJ1-1,TRBV16,14,TGTGCCAGCAGCCGGGGGAGGGGGAACACTGAAGCTTTCTTT,CASSRGRGNTEAFF
TRBD1,few,TRBJ1-1,TRBV10-3,12,TGTGCCATCAGGCCGGGACAGGGGGAAGCTTTCTTT,CAIRPGQGEAFF
TRBD2,once,TRBJ2-1,TRBV7-2,18,TGTGCCAGCAGCTTGGACGGAAAAGCGGGGAGCTCCTACAATGAGCAGTTCTTC,CASSLDGKAGSSYNEQFF
TRBD2,few,TRBJ2-7,TRBV7-2,15,TGTGCCAGCAGCATTACTAGCGGGGGACCCCTGGAGCAGTACTTC,CASSITSGGPLEQYF
-,-,TRBJ2-7,TRBV6-1,14,TGTGCCAGCAGTTATGATGTCGGGAAAGGCGAGCAGTACTTC,CASSYDVGKGEQYF
TRBD2,-,TRBJ2-1,TRBV11-3,17,TGTGCCAGCAGCTGGGCTCAGACTAGCGGGGGGGCCGTTGAGCAGTTCTTC,CASSWAQTSGGAVEQFF
TRBD1,-,TRBJ1-2,TRBV19,15,TGTGCCAGTCAAAACACCGGGACAGTAAACTATGGCTACACCTTC,CASQNTGTVNYGYTF
TRBD1,-,TRBJ2-1,TRBV19,14,TGTGCCAGTAGTATGGGACAGGGGGACAATGAGCAGTTCTTC,CASSMGQGDNEQFF
-,-,TRBJ2-1,TRBV19,13,TGTGCCACCTCCCCCGCGGCTAGAAATGAGCAGTTCTTC,CATSPAARNEQFF
-,-,TRBJ1-4,TRBV9,16,TGTGCCAGCAGCGGGGCACGGACTCCGGAGGGTGAAAAACTGTTTTTT,CASSGARTPEGEKLFF
-,few,TRBJ1-6,TRBV5-5,16,TGTGCCAGCAGCTTGAGGGGTCAAGACAATAATTCACCCCTCCACTTT,CASSLRGQDNNSPLHF
-,-,TRBJ2-4,TRBV7-2,16,TGTGCCAGCAGCTTAGCAGGGGGAGAAGCCAAAAACATTCAGTACTTC,CASSLAGGEAKNIQYF
-,-,TRBJ2-3,TRBV15,14,TGTGCCACCAGCAGTGCAGGGGGCACAGATACGCAGTATTTT,CATSSAGGTDTQYF
-,once,TRBJ2-7,TRBV27,14,TGTGCCAGCAGCCCCATAGCGGCAGCGTACGAGCAGTACTTC,CASSPIAAAYEQYF
-,once,TRBJ2-1,TRBV2,12,TGTGCCAGCAGGACGGCAGGGAATGAGCAGTTCTTC,CASRTAGNEQFF
-,-,TRBJ2-2,TRBV18,17,TGTGCCAGCTCACCACGTTCCGCAGGTCAAAGTACCGGGGAGCTGTTTTTT,CASSPRSAGQSTGELFF
TRBD2,once,TRBJ2-3,TRBV5-4,15,TGTGCCAGCAGCTTTGAGGTTAGCGGGGTAGATACGCAGTATTTT,CASSFEVSGVDTQYF
TRBD2,-,TRBJ2-1,TRBV10-1,17,TGCGCCAGCAGTGTGAGGACTACCAGCGGGGGTTACAATGAGCAGTTCTTC,CASSVRTTSGGYNEQFF